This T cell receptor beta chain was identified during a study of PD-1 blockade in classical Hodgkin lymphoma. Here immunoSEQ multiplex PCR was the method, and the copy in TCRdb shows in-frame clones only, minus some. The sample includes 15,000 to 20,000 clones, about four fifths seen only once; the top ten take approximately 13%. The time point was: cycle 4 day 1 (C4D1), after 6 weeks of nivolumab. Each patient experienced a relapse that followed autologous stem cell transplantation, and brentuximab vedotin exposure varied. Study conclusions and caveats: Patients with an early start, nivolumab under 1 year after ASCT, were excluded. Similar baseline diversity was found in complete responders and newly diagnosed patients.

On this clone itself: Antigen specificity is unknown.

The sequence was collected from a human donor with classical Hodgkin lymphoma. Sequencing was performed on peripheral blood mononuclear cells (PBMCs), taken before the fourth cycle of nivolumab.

The chain's CDR3 is CASSPRTYYEQYF. The DNA for the CDR3 is TGTGCCAGCAGCCCCCGAACCTACTACGAGCAGTACTTC. The rearrangement links TRBV7-8 to TRBJ2-7, with D uncertain. The CDR3 is 13 residues long. CDR1 is SGHVS and CDR2 is FQNEAQ in the germline V gene. The V gene lost 5 bases and the J gene lost 3 bases, with 11 bases spanning the gap.